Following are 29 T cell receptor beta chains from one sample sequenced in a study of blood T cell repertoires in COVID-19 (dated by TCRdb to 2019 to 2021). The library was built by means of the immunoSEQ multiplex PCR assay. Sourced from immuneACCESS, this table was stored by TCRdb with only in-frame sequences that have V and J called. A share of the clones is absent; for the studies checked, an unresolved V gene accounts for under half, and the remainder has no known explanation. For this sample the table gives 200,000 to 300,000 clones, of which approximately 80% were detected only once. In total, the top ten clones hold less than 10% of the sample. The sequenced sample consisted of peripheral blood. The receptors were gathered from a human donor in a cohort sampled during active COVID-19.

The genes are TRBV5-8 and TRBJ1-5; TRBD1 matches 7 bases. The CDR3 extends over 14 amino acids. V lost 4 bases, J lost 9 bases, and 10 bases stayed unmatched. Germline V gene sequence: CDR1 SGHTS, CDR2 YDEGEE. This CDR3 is CASSMFRGFSPQHF. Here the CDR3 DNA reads TGTGCCAGCAGCATGTTCAGGGGGTTTTCGCCCCAGCATTTT.

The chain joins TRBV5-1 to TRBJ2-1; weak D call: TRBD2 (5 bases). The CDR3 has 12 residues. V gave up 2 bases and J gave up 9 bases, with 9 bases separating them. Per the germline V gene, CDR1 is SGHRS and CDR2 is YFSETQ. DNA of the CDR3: TGCGCCAGCAGCTTCACGGGAATTGAGCAGTTCTTC. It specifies CASSFTGIEQFF.

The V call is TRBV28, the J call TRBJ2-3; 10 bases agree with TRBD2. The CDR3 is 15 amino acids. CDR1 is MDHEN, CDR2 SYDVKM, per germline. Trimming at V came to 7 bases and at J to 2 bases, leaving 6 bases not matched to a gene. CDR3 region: CASTRAGGPTDTQYF. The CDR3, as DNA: TGTGCCAGCACTCGAGCGGGGGGGCCCACAGATACGCAGTATTTT.

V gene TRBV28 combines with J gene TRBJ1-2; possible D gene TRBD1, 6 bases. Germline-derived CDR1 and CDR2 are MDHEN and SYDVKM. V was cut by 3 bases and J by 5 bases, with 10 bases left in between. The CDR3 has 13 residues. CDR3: CASSFPRGYGYTF. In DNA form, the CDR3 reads TGTGCCAGCAGTTTCCCCAGGGGATATGGCTACACCTTC.

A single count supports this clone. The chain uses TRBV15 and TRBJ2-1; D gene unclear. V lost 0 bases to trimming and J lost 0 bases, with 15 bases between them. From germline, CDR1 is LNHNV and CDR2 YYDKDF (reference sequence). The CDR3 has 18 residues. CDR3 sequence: CATSRDISRSSSYNEQFF. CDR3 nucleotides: TGTGCCACCAGCAGAGACATTAGCCGCTCGAGCTCCTACAATGAGCAGTTCTTC.

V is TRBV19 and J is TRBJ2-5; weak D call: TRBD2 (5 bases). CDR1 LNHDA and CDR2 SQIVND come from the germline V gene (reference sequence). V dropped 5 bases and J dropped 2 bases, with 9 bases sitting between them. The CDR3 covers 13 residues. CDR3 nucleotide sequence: TGTGCCAGTAGTGCAGAGCGGCAAGAGACCCAGTACTTC. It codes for CASSAERQETQYF.

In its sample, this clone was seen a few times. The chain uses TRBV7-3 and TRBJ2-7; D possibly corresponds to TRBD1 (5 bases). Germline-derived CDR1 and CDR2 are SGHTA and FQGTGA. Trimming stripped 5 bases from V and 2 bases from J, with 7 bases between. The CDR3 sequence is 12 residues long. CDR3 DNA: TGTGCCAGCAGCCAAGGGGCCTACGAGCAGTACTTC. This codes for CASSQGAYEQYF.

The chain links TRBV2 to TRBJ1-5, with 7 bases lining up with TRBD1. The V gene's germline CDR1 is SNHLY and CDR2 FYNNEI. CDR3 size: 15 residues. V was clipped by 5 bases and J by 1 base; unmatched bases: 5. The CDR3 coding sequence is TGTGCCAGCAGTCGGTTGGACAGGAGCAATCAGCCCCAGCATTTT. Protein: CASSRLDRSNQPQHF. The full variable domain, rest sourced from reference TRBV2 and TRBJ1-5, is EPEVTQTPSHQVTQMGQEVILRCVPISNHLYFYWYRQILGQKVEFLVSFYNNEISEKSEIFDDQFSVERPDGSNFTLKIRSTKLEDSAMYFCASSRLDRSNQPQHFGDGTRLSIL.

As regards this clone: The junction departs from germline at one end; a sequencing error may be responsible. The CDR3, as DNA: TGTGCCACCAGTGATAATAACCGGGACAACGAGCAGTTCTTC. This encodes CATSDNNRDNEQFF. The chain combines TRBV24-1 with TRBJ2-1; D might be TRBD1 (6 bases). Germline V gene sequence: CDR1 KGHDR, CDR2 SFDVKD. The CDR3 contains 14 residues.

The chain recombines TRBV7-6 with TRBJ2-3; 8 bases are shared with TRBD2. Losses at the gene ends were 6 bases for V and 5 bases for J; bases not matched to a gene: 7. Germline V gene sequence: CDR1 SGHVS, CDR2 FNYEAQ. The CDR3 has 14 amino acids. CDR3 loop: CASRGGRIVDTQYF. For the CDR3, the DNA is TGTGCCAGCAGGGGCGGGAGGATTGTAGATACGCAGTATTTT.

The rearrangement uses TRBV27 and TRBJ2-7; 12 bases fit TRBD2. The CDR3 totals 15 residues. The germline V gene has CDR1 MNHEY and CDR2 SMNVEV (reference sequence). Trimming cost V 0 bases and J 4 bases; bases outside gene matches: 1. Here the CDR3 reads CASSLSGLAGYEQYF. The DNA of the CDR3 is TGTGCCAGCAGTTTATCGGGACTAGCGGGTTACGAGCAGTACTTC.

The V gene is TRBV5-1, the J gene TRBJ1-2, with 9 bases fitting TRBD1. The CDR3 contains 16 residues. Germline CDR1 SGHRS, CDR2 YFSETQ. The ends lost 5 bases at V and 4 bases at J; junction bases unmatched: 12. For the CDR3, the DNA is TGCGCCAGCAGTTATGGGACAGGGAGATCCGGCTATGGCTACACCTTC. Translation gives CASSYGTGRSGYGYTF.

The CDR3 bases are TGTGCCAGCAGTAGCCAGGGTAACTATGGCTACACCTTC. It yields the protein CASSSQGNYGYTF. The genes are TRBV11-2 and TRBJ1-2, with D perhaps TRBD1 (5 bases). The V end lost 6 bases, the J end lost 1 base, and 9 bases lay between the germline ends. Germline loops: CDR1 SGHAT, CDR2 FQNNGV. There are 13 residues in the CDR3.

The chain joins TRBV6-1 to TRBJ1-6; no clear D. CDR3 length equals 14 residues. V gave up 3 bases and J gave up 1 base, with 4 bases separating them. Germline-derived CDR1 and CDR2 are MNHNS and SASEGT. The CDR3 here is CASSDSSYNSPLHF. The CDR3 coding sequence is TGTGCCAGCAGTGACAGTTCCTATAATTCACCCCTCCACTTT.

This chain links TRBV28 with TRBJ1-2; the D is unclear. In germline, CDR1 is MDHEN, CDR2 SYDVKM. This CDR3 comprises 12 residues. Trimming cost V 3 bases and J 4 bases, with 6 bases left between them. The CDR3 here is CASSFPRYGYTF. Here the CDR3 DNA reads TGTGCCAGCAGTTTTCCCCGCTATGGCTACACCTTC.

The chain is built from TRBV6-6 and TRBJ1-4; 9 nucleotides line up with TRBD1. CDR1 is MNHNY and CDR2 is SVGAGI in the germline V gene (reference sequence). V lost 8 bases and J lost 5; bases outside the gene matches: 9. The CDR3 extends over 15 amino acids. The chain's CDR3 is CASVHPGQGNEKLFF. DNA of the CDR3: TGTGCCAGCGTACACCCGGGACAGGGCAATGAAAAACTGTTTTTT.

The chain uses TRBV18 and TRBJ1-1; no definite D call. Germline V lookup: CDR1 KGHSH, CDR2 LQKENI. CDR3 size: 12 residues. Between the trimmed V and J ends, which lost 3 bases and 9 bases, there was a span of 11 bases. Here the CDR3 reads CASSPNPDQAFF. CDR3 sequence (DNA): TGTGCCAGCTCACCTAACCCAGATCAAGCTTTCTTT.

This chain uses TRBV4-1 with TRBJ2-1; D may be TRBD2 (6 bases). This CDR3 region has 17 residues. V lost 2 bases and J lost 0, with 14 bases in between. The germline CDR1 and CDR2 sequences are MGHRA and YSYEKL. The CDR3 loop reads CASSQPSAGSSYNEQFF. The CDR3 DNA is TGCGCCAGCAGCCAACCTTCTGCGGGAAGCTCCTACAATGAGCAGTTCTTC.

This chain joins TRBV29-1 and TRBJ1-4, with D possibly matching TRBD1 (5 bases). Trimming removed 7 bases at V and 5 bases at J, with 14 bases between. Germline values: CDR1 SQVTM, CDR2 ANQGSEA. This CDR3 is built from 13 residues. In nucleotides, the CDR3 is TGCAGCGGACAGACGACCCCAAATGAAAAACTGTTTTTT. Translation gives CSGQTTPNEKLFF.

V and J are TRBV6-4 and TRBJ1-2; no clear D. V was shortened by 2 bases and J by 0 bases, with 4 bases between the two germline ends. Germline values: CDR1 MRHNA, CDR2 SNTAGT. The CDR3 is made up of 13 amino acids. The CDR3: CASSDEANYGYTF. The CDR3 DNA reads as TGTGCCAGCAGTGACGAGGCTAACTATGGCTACACCTTC.

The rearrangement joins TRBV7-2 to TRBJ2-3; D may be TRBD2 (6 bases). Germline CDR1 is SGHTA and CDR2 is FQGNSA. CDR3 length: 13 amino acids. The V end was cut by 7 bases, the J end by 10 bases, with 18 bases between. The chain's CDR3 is CASTPAWGGAQYF. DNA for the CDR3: TGTGCCAGCACCCCCGCCTGGGGAGGTGCGCAGTATTTT.

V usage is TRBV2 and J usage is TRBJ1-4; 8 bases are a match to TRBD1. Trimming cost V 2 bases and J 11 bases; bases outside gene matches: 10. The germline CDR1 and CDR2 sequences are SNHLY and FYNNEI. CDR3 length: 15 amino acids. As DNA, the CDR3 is TGTGCCAGCAGTGAACTGTTGCAGGGGGCCTCCAAACTGTTTTTT. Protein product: CASSELLQGASKLFF.

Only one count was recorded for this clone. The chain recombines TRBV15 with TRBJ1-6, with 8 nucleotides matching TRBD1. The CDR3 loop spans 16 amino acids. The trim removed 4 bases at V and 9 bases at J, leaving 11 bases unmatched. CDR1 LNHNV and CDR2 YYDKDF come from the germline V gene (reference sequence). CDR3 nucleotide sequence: TGTGCCACCAGCATGAACCAGGGGGCGCACAGTTCACCCCTCCACTTT. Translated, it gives CATSMNQGAHSSPLHF.

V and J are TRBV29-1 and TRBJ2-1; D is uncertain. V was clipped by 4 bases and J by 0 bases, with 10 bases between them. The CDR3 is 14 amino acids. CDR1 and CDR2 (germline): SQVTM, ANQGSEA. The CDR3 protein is CSVGVFGSYNEQFF. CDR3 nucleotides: TGCAGCGTTGGAGTATTCGGCTCCTACAATGAGCAGTTCTTC.

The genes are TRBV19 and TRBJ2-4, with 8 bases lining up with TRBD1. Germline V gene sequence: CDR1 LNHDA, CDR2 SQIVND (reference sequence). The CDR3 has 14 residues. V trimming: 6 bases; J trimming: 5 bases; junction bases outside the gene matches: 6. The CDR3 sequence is CASRRQGSENIQYF. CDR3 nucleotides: TGTGCCAGTAGACGACAGGGGAGTGAAAACATTCAGTACTTC.

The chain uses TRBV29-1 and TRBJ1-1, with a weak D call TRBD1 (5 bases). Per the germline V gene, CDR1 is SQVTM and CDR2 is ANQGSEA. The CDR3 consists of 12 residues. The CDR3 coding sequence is TGCAGTGCTACGCAGGGTGGCACTGAAGCTTTCTTT. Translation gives CSATQGGTEAFF.

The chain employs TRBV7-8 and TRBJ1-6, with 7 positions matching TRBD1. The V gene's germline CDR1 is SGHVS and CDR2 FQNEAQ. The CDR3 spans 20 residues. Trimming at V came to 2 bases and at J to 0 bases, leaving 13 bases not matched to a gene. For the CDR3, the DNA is TGTGCCAGCAGCTTAACAGGGGCGCGAAGTGAGAACTCCTATAATTCACCCCTCCACTTT. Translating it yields CASSLTGARSENSYNSPLHF.

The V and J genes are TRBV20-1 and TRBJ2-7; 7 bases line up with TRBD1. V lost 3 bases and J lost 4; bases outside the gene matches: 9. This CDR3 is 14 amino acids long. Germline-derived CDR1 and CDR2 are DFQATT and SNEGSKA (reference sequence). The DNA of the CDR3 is TGCAGTGCTAGTAGTAGACAGGGTGTGTACGAGCAGTACTTC. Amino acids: CSASSRQGVYEQYF.

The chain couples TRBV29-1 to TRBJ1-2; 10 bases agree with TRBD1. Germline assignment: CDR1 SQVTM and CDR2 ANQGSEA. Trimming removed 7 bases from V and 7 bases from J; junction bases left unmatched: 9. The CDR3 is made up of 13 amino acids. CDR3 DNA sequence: TGCAGCGCTCGACGACAGGGGGCCCTTGGCTACACCTTC. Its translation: CSARRQGALGYTF.